This TCR beta chain was sequenced for a study of control samples from healthy donors and cancer patients. The CDR3 extends over 15 amino acids. Germline V gene data show CDR1 as GTSNPN and CDR2 as SVGIG (reference sequence). J gave up 2 bases and V 0 bases, and 7 bases lay outside the gene matches. TCRdb's copy holds only in-frame clones and misses some; the assay was immunoSEQ multiplex PCR. The profile shows 100,000 to 110,000 clones, 87% of them singletons. The sample consisted of blood. The sequence was obtained from a woman aged 50 to 60 in good health. This chain links TRBV30 with TRBJ2-7; 7 nucleotides line up with TRBD1. The CDR3 region has the DNA TGTGCCTGGAGTGTACCAACAGGGGCTACCTACGAGCAGTACTTC. It codes for CAWSVPTGATYEQYF.